This TCR beta chain was recovered during a study of T cells in Graves' hyperthyroidism and ophthalmopathy. This clonotype was seen a single time. It was RNA transcripts that yielded the amplified TCR beta CDR3 regions. The study used the HTBI primer set for a first-round RT-PCR of the TCR CDR3. TCRdb re-called the multiplex PCR reads with MiXCR, one entry per CDR3 protein. The sample lists around 60,000 distinct CDR3 sequences, 49% occurring once. This CDR3 is 14 amino acids long. In germline, CDR1 is MNHNY, CDR2 SVGAGI (reference sequence). V was clipped by 4 bases and J by 2 bases, with 11 bases between them.

This receptor was obtained from a woman aged 25 to 39 with Graves' ophthalmopathy. The chain employs TRBV6-6 and TRBJ2-5; D might be TRBD2 (6 bases). Sequencing input: blood. This chain's CDR3 is CASSSGVAQETQYF. CDR3 DNA: TGTGCCAGCAGTTCGGGGGTGGCTCAAGAGACCCAGTACTTC.